This is a list of T cell receptor beta chains from one sample in a study of T cells in Graves' hyperthyroidism and ophthalmopathy. TCRdb independently ran MiXCR on the multiplex PCR reads; one entry per CDR3 protein. This table holds over 700,000 distinct CDR3 sequences, 35% found once. The sample taken for sequencing was blood. The receptors here all came from a woman aged 40 to 50 with Graves' hyperthyroidism. CDR3s include the opening cysteine and the closing phenylalanine or tryptophan. Clone size is stated in some rows and not others, as once, few, many or a class when expanded.

-	TRBV24-1	CATSDLWDRVVDGYTF
-	TRBV9	CASRTGDADYGYTF
few	TRBV7-9	CASSRQGSSTGANVLTF
-	TRBV9	CASSPGAGSGANVLTF
-	TRBV6-1	CASSYRGLFGGYTF
-	TRBV5-6	CASSGNLLPLHF
few	TRBV20-1	CSASPQQVMNRYTF
-	TRBV5-1	CASGWGAPQETQYF
-	TRBV7-2	CASSPRVRLDTQYF
few	TRBV20-1	CSASDRGLAGKETQYF
-	TRBV7-8	CASSLYGSNTGELFF
many	TRBV19	CASSIYRGHEQYF
-	TRBV7-9	CASSYLQSNQPQHF
many	TRBV19	CASSGTGRGYTF
few	TRBV12-3/TRBV12-4	CASSASGTVATGELFF
many	TRBV29-1	CSVGYQGSGYTF
-	TRBV11-2	CASSLGWRDTGELFF
many	TRBV7-9	CASIEGGLGYGYTF
many	TRBV20-1	CSAIPADSYEQYF
-	TRBV7-8	CASSLAQGARGYTF
-	TRBV19	CASSSANSF
-	TRBV29-1	CSVASGTTQETQYF
many	TRBV19	CASRDITGAASGYTF
many	TRBV6-5	CASSSGLRYGYTF
few	TRBV7-8	CASSLTGTGLYGYTF
few	TRBV12-3/TRBV12-4	CASRTSNGYEQYF
-	TRBV28	CASSRSGGTGANVLTF
-	TRBV6-2/TRBV6-3	CASRKRGPEETQYF
many	TRBV10-3	CAIRETGYSNQPQHF
-	TRBV7-2	CASSCGLGPNYGYTF
many	TRBV9	CASSVIGSPLHF